This TCR beta chain was sequenced for a study of T cells in Graves' hyperthyroidism and ophthalmopathy. TCR beta CDR3 region amplification was performed from RNA transcripts. Using the HTBI primer set, a first-round RT-PCR was run on the TCR CDR3. TCRdb reprocessed the multiplex PCR reads with MiXCR, giving one entry per CDR3 protein. Here the sample spans some 350,000 distinct CDR3 sequences, roughly 13% being singletons. Germline V gives CDR1 LGHDT, CDR2 YNNKEL (reference sequence). Trimming removed 5 bases from V and 5 bases from J, with 30 bases in between. The CDR3 is 19 amino acids. The specimen was blood. The rearrangement joins TRBV3-1 to TRBJ2-5; D unclear. The TCR sequence derives from a woman aged 40 to 50 with Graves' ophthalmopathy. This CDR3 reads CASSAPPPALGQAWETQYF. As DNA, the CDR3 is TGTGCCAGCAGCGCCCCCCCGCCAGCGCTAGGCCAGGCCTGGGAGACCCAGTACTTC.